This T cell receptor (beta chain) was obtained from a study of identical twins. Study-wide results and limits: It was possible that invariant MAIT and iNKT cells partly confounded the zero-insertion analyses.

Germline CDR1 is SGHRS and CDR2 is YFSETQ. The CDR3 extends over 16 amino acids. Concerning this clonotype itself: Its target is not known. The junction departs from the called germline gene at one end, perhaps through a read error.

Template switching supplied a universal primer site; unique molecular identifiers were carried on the cDNA. Each CDR3 protein gets one entry after TCRdb re-called the 5' RACE reads with MiXCR. The data contain around 1.7 million distinct CDR3 sequences, about 31% of them singletons. The TCR comes from a newborn girl in good health. The V and J genes are TRBV5-1 and TRBJ1-2, with D perhaps TRBD1 (6 bases). The sequencing input was cord blood. The CDR3 coding sequence is TGCGCCAACAGCTTACCTGACAGGCTCGCTAACTATGGCTACACCTTC. Encoded protein: CANSLPDRLANYGYTF.